This record covers a single T cell receptor beta chain. The data were taken from a study of blood T cell repertoires in COVID-19. Background on the study: Sources were T cells, B-cell-depleted T cells, or PBMCs; the material itself was cDNA or gDNA.

Original data processing: Using reference gene primer amplification, nucleated cell counts were estimated. TCRdb's table, derived via immunoSEQ multiplex PCR, lists solely in-frame clones and lacks some. The V and J calls and clone size come from that table; D and trimming were worked out from the DNA. The top ten hold 2.4% of the sample, which has some 200,000 clones, 65% to 90% seen once. CDR1 is SGHTA, CDR2 FQGTGA, per germline. This CDR3 has 14 residues. The junction had 1 base not matched to a gene; V was cut back by 1 base and J by 3 bases. The rearrangement uses TRBV7-3 and TRBJ1-1, with 8 positions matching TRBD1. The material sequenced was peripheral blood. The source of this sequence is a woman aged 70 to 79 with COVID-19, enrolled during active disease. CDR3: CASSLMGQDTEAFF. Here the CDR3 DNA reads TGTGCCAGCAGCTTAATGGGACAGGACACTGAAGCTTTCTTT.